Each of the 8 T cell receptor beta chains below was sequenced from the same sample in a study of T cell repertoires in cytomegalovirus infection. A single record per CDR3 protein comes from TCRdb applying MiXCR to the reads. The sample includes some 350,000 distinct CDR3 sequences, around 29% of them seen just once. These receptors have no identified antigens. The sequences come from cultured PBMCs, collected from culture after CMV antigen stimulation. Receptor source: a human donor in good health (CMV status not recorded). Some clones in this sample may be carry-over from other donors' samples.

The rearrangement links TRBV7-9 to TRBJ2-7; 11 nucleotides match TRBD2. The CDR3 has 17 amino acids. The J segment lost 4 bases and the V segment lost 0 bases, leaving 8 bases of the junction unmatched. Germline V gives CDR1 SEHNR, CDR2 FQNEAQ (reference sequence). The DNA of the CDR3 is TGTGCCAGCAGCTTAGCCCTGACTAGCGGGGCTCCATACGAGCAGTACTTC. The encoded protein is CASSLALTSGAPYEQYF.

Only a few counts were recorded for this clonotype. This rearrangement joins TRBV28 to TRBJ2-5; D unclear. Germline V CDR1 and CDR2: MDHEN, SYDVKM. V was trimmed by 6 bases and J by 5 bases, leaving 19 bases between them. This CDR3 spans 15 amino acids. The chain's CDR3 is CASSPPGEGKETQYF. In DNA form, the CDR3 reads TGTGCCAGCAGCCCTCCAGGAGAAGGAAAGGAGACCCAGTACTTC. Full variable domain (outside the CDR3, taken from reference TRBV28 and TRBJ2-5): DVKVTQSSRYLVKRTGEKVFLECVQDMDHENMFWYRQDPGLGLRLIYFSYDVKMKEKGDIPEGYSVSREKKERFSLILESASTNQTSMYLCASSPPGEGKETQYFGPGTRLLVL.

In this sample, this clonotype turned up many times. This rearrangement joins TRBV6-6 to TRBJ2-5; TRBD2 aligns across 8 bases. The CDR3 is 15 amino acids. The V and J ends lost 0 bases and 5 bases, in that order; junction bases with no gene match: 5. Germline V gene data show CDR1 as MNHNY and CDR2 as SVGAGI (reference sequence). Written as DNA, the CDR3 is TGTGCCAGCAGTTACTCCAGCGGGAGTAAGGAGACCCAGTACTTC. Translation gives CASSYSSGSKETQYF.

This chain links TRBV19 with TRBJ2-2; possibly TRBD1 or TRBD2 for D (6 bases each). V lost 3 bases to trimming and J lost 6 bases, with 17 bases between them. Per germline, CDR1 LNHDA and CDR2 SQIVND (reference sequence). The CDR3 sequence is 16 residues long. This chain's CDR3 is CASSISPGGRSGELFF. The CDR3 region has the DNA TGTGCCAGTAGTATTAGCCCCGGGGGCAGGTCCGGGGAGCTGTTTTTT.

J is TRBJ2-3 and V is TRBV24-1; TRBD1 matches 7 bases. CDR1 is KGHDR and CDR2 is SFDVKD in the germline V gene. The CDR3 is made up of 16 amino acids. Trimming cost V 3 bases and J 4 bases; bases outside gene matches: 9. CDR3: CATSDPDRKGSDTQYF. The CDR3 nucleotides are TGTGCCACCAGTGATCCGGACAGGAAGGGTTCAGATACGCAGTATTTT.

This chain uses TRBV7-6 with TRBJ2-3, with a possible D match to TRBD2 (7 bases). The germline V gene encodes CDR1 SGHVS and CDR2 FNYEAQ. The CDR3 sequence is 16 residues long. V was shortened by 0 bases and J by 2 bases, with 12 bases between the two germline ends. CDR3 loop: CASSLAIGGDTDTQYF. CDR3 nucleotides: TGTGCCAGCAGCTTAGCGATAGGGGGGGACACAGATACGCAGTATTTT.

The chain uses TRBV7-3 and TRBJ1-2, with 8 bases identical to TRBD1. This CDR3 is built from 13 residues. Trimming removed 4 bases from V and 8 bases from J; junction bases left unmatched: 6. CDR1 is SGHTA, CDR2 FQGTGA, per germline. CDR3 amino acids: CASSSDRELGYTF. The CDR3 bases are TGTGCCAGCAGCTCGGACAGGGAACTAGGCTACACCTTC.

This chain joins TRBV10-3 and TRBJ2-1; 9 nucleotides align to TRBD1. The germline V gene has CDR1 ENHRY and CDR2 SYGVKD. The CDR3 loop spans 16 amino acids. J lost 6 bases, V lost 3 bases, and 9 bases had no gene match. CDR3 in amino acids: CAISDHRGPPPNEQFF. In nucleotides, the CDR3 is TGTGCCATCAGTGATCACAGGGGGCCCCCTCCCAATGAGCAGTTCTTC.